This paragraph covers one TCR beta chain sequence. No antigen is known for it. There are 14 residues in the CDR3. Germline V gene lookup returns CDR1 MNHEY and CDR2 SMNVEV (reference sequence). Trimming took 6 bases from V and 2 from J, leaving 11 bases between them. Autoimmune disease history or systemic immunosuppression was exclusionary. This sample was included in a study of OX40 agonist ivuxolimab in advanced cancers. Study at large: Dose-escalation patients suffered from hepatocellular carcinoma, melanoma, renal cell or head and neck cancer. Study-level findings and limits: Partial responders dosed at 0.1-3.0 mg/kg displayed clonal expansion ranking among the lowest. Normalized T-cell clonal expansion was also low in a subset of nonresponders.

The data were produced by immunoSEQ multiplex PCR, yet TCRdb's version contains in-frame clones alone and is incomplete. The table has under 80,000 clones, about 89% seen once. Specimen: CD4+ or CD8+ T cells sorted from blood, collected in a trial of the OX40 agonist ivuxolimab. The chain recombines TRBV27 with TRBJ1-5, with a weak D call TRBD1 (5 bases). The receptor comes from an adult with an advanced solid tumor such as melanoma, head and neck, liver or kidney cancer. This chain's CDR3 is CASSLGVGNQPQHF. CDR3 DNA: TGTGCCAGCAGCCTAGGGGTAGGCAATCAGCCCCAGCATTTT.